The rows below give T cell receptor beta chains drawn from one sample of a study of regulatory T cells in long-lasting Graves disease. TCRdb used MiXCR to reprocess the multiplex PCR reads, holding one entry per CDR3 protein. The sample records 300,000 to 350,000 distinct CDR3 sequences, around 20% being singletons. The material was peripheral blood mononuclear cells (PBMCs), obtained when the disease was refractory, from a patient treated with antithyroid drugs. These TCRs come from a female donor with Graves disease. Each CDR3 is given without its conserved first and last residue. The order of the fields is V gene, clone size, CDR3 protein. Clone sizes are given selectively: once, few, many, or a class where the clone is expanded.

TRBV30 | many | AWSVLGGQPQH
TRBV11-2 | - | ASSLGTFLAAAPGTGELF
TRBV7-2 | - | ASSLMGGPTEAF
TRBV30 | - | ACVFAQYPADTQY
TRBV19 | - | ASRYFSRDGNEAF
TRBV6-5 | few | ASSYPTGGLSQPQH
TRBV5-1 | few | ASSLDPGVSSYEQY
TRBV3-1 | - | ASSPGDEQY
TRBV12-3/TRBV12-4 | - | ASSLARLRGYTEAF
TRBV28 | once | ASRAGTGEDQPQH
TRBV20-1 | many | SAAIESAGKNIQY
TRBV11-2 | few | ASSSYRGVSSYNEQF
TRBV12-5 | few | ASGIGAGGSDEQF
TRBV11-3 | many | ASSFGLIINTEAF
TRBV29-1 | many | SVEQGATETQY
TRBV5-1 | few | ASSLELVSYEQY
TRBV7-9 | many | ASSPTGVEETQY
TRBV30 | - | AWRGKGGPTQPQH
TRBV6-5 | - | ASSYGSFIDTEAF
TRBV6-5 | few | ASSYSWDRVGSPLH
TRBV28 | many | ASSETGTGFETQY
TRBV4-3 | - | ASSLFPSLEDNYGYT
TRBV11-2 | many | ASSLVTDTQY
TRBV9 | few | ASSPTGLADYEQY
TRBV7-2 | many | ASSLGREASYEQY
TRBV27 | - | ASGNRGGGDQPQH
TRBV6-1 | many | ASRLGTVHTEAF
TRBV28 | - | ASAFRDREEKLF
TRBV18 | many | ASSQTAGTEAF
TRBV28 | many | ASSLGQISYEQY